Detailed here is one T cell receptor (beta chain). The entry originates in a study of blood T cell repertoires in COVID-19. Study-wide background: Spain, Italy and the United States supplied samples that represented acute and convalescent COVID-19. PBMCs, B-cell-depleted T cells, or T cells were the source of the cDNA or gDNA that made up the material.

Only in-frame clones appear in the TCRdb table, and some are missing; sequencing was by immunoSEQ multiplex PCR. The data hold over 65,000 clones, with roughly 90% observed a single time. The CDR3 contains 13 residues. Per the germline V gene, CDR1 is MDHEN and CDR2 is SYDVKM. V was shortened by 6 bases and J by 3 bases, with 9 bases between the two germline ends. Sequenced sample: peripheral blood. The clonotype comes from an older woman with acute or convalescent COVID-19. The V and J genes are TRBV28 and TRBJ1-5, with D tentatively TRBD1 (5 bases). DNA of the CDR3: TGTGCCAGCAGAACAGGCTACAATCAGCCCCAGCATTTT. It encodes CASRTGYNQPQHF.